Sequencing of this T cell receptor beta chain was carried out in a study of T cell responses to AZD1222 COVID-19 vaccine. Libraries were prepared by immunoSEQ multiplex PCR; TCRdb keeps only in-frame clonotypes and omits some of them. The sample includes around 150,000 clones, approximately 89% of them seen just once. V lost 1 base, J lost 3 bases, and 14 bases lay in between. In germline, CDR1 is SGHDT, CDR2 YYEEEE. The CDR3 is made up of 16 amino acids. General study findings and limits: Spike as a whole was targeted by vaccine-associated CD4 TCRs, dominant at 160-218 and 743-854. Repertoires were sampled only after the peak T cell response.

This clone was counted a single time. Its specificity is unknown. The chain employs TRBV5-6 and TRBJ2-1; tentatively, D is TRBD2 (5 bases). The source was peripheral blood, collected 28 days after the second AZD1222 dose. This receptor was obtained from an adult who received the AZD1222 COVID-19 vaccine. CDR3: CASSLSGIGHYNEQFF. In DNA form, the CDR3 reads TGTGCCAGCAGCTTGTCGGGGATAGGGCACTACAATGAGCAGTTCTTC.